This T cell receptor (beta chain) appears in the sequencing data of a study of CD8+CD57+ T cells in acquired aplastic anemia. Study summary: The DNA of sorted CD4+ and CD8+ cells averaged 3.2 ug.

The junction had 10 bases not matched to a gene; V was cut back by 6 bases and J by 5 bases. The CDR3 is 15 residues long. Germline V lookup: CDR1 ENHRY, CDR2 SYGVKD. Broader study findings: Overlap between patients and controls comprised roughly 28 CD8+ CDR3 sequences. With respect to CD8+ Simpson's diversity, patients and controls did not differ significantly.

All patients picked for sequencing had shown, by flow cytometry, an expansion of CD8+CD57+ cells. Patients, without exception, had severe acquired aplastic anemia. Genomic DNA served as template for TCR beta VDJ and CDR3 profiling. From the reads, TCRdb called clonotypes with MiXCR, one entry per CDR3 protein. The sample has approximately 170,000 distinct CDR3 sequences, approximately 44% seen once. As concerns this clonotype: Its specificity is not known.

The rearrangement uses TRBV10-3 and TRBJ1-5, with 7 nucleotides matching TRBD1. The TCR sequence derives from a human donor with aplastic anemia. The sequenced sample was sorted CD4+, CD8+, or CD8+CD57+ T cells (not recorded which) from PBMCs. In DNA, the CDR3 is TGTGCCATCAGCTCTATCGGGACAGAGGATCAGCCCCAGCATTTT. Its translation is CAISSIGTEDQPQHF.